These T cell receptor beta chains were read from a single sample in a study of blood T cell repertoires in COVID-19. Using immunoSEQ multiplex PCR, the repertoire was profiled, and TCRdb retains in-frame clones only, with some absent. The sample carries some 200,000 clones, roughly 80% recorded once. Source material: PBMCs or T cells enriched from blood (not recorded which). Receptors were obtained from a woman aged 45-65 years who had been exposed to COVID-19. CDR3s include the opening cysteine and the closing phenylalanine or tryptophan. Fields, in order: V gene, J gene, clone size, D gene, CDR3 DNA, CDR3 protein. D genes are given only for firm matches. The size entry is marked missing in some rows and otherwise reads once, few, many or a size class.

TRBV10-3,TRBJ2-7,.,TRBD2,TGTGCCATCAGTGAGTCCGGACTAGACAACTCCTACGAGCAGTACTTC,CAISESGLDNSYEQYF
TRBV27,TRBJ2-1,many,TRBD1,TGTGCCAGCAGTTTCTCGGGACAGGGCTACAATGAGCAGTTCTTC,CASSFSGQGYNEQFF
TRBV5-1,TRBJ2-7,.,.,TGCGCCAGCAGCTTGGGACCAACGAGGGCAGGAGCGGACTACGAGCAGTACTTC,CASSLGPTRAGADYEQYF
TRBV24-1,TRBJ2-2,few,TRBD1,TGTGCCACCAGTCAGGTCACCGGGACAGGGATCGGGGAGCTGTTTTTT,CATSQVTGTGIGELFF
TRBV15,TRBJ2-5,.,TRBD2,TGTGCCACCAGCACTAGCGGGTCGGTGGAGACCCAGTACTTC,CATSTSGSVETQYF
TRBV6-2/TRBV6-3,TRBJ2-2,few,.,TGTGCCAGCAGTTTTCATGTAGGGGGCGGGGAGCTGTTTTTT,CASSFHVGGGELFF
TRBV25-1,TRBJ2-7,.,.,TGTGCCACCTGGATTTTGGGGCATGGAACCTACGAGCAGTACTTC,CATWILGHGTYEQYF
TRBV28,TRBJ2-2,.,.,TGTGCCAGCAACCAGGCGGGAACCGGGGAGCTGTTTTTT,CASNQAGTGELFF
TRBV6-5,TRBJ1-2,few,.,TGTGCCAGCAGTTACTCCCCGGTGCCCTCTTGGGGCTACACCTTC,CASSYSPVPSWGYTF
TRBV19,TRBJ1-2,.,.,TGTGCCAGTAGTATAGGGGGACTCGGTGGCTACACCTTC,CASSIGGLGGYTF
TRBV5-1,TRBJ2-5,.,TRBD1,TGCGCCAGCAGCCCTGGGGGGACAGGGGAAGAGACCCAGTACTTC,CASSPGGTGEETQYF
TRBV19,TRBJ1-1,.,.,TGTGCCAGTAGTTTCTCAAAGTGGCACACTGAAGCTTTCTTT,CASSFSKWHTEAFF
TRBV25-1,TRBJ2-4,.,.,TGTGCCAGCAGTGAACGCGGTTTAGCCAAAAACATTCAGTACTTC,CASSERGLAKNIQYF
TRBV4-3,TRBJ1-2,once,TRBD1,TGCGCCAGCAGCCAAGAGTGGACAGGGCCCTATGGCTACACCTTC,CASSQEWTGPYGYTF
TRBV29-1,TRBJ1-2,.,.,TGCAGCGTTGTAAGGGAGGCTGGCTACACCTTC,CSVVREAGYTF